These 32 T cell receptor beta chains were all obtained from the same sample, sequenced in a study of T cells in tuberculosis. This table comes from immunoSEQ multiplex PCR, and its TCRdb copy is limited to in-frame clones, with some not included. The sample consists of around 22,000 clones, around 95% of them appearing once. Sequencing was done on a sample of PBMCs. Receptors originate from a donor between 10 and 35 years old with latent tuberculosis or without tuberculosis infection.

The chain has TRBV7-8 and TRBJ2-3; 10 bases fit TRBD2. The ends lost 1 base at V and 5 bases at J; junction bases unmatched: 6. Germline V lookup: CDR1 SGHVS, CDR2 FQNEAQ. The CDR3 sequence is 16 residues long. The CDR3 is CASSLEVAGGKDTQYF. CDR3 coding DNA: TGTGCCAGCAGCTTAGAAGTAGCGGGGGGAAAAGATACGCAGTATTTT.

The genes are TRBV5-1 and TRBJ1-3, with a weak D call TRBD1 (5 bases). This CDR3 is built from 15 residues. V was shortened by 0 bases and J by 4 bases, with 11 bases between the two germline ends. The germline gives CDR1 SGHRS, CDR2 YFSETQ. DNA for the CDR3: TGCGCCAGCAGCTTGGAGGGGATAATCGGAAACACCATATATTTT. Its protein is CASSLEGIIGNTIYF.

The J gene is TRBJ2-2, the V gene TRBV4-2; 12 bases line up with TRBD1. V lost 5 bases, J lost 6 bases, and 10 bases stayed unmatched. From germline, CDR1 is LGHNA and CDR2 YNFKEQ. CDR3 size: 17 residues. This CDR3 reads CASSSPTGTGGSGELFF. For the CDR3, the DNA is TGTGCCAGCAGCTCCCCGACCGGGACAGGGGGCTCCGGGGAGCTGTTTTTT.

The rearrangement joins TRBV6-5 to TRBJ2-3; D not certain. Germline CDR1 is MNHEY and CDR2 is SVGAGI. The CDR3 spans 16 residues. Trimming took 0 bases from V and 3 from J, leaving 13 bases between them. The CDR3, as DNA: TGTGCCAGCAGTTACTCGACGTATAGCTGGACAGATACGCAGTATTTT. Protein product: CASSYSTYSWTDTQYF.

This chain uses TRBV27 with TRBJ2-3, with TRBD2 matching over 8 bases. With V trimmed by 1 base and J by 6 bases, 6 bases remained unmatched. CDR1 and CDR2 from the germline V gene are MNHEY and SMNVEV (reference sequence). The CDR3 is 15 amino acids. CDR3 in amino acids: CASSLLPAGEDTQYF. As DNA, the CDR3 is TGTGCCAGCAGTTTATTGCCAGCGGGGGAGGATACGCAGTATTTT.

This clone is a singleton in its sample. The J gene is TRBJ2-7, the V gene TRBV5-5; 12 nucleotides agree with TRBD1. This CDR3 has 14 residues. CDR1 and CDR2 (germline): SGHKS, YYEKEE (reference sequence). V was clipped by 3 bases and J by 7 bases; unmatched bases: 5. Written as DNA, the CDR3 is TGTGCCAGCAGCTGGGGACAGGGGGCTGAAGAGCAGTACGTC. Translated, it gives CASSWGQGAEEQYV.

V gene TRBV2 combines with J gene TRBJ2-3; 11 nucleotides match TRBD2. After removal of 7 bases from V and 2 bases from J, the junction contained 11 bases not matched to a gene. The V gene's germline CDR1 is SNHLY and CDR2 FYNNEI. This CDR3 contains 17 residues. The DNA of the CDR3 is TGTGCCAGCACCCGCCTACTAGCGGGGGACTCCACAGATACGCAGTATTTT. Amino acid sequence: CASTRLLAGDSTDTQYF.

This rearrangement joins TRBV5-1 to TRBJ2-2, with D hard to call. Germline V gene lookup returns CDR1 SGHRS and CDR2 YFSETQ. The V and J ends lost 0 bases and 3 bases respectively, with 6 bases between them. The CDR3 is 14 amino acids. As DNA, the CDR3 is TGCGCCAGCAGCTTGGCCACGGACACCGGGGAGCTGTTTTTT. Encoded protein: CASSLATDTGELFF.

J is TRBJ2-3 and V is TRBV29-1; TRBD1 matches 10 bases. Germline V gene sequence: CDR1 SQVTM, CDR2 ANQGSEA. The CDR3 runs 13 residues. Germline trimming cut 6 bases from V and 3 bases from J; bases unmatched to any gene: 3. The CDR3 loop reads CSVPGQGTDTQYF. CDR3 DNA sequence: TGCAGCGTCCCGGGACAGGGGACAGATACGCAGTATTTT.

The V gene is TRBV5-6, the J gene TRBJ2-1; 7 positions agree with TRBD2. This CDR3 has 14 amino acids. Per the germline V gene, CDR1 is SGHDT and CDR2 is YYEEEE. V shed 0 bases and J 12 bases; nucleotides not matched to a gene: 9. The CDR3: CASSLVGTIPTQFF. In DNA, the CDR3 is TGTGCCAGCAGCTTGGTCGGGACTATCCCTACGCAGTTCTTC.

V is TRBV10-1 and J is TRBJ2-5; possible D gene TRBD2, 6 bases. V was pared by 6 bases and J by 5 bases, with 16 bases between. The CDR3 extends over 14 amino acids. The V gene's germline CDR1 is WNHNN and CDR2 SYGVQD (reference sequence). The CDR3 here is CASSTRGKEETQYF. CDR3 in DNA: TGCGCCAGCAGCACGCGGGGCAAGGAGGAGACCCAGTACTTC.

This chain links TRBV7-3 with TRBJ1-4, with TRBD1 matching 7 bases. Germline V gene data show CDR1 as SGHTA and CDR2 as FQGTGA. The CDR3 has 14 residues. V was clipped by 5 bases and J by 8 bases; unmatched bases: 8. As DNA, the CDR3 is TGTGCCAGCAGCCCTACCGACAGGGACGAAAAACTGTTTTTT. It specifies CASSPTDRDEKLFF.

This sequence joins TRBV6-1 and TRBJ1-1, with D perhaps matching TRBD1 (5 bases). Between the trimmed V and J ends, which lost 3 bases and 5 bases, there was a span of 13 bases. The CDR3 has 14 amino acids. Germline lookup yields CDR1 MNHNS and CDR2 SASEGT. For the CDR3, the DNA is TGTGCCAGCAGTGAGGGTGGTCGGGGGACTGAAGCTTTCTTT. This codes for CASSEGGRGTEAFF.

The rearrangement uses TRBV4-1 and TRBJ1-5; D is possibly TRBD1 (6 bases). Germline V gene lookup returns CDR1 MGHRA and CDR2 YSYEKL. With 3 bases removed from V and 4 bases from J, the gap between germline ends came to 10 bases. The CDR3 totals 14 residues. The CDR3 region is CASSQGALNQPQHF. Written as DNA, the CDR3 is TGCGCCAGCAGCCAGGGGGCCTTGAATCAGCCCCAGCATTTT.

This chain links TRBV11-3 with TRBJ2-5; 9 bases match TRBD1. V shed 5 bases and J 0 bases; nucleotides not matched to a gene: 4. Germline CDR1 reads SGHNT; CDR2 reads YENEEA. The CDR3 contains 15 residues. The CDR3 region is CASSPGQGHQETQYF. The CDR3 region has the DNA TGTGCCAGCAGCCCAGGACAGGGGCACCAAGAGACCCAGTACTTC. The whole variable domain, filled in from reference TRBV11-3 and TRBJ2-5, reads EAGVVQSPRYKIIEKKQPVAFWCNPISGHNTLYWYLQNLGQGPELLIRYENEEAVDDSQLPKDRFSAERLKGVDSTLKIQPAELGDSAVYLCASSPGQGHQETQYFGPGTRLLVL.

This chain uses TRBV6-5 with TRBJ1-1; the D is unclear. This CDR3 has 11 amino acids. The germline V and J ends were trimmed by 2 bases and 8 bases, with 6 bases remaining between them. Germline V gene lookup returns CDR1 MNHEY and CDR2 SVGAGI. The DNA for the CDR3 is TGTGCCAGCAGTTACGCCAGGGAAGCTTTCTTT. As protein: CASSYAREAFF.

CDR3 sequence: CAWSLIWASGVHNEQFF. In DNA form, the CDR3 reads TGTGCCTGGAGTCTGATTTGGGCTAGCGGGGTGCACAATGAGCAGTTCTTC. The rearrangement uses TRBV30 and TRBJ2-1; TRBD2 matches at 9 bases. The V gene's germline CDR1 is GTSNPN and CDR2 SVGIG (reference sequence). This CDR3 has 17 residues. The V segment lost 2 bases and the J segment 5 bases; nucleotides outside the gene matches: 13.

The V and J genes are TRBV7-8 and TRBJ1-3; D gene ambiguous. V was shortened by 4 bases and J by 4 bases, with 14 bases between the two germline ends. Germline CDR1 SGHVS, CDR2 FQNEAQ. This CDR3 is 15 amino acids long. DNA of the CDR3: TGTGCCAGCAGCTATGGTTCGCTATCCGGAAACACCATATATTTT. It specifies CASSYGSLSGNTIYF. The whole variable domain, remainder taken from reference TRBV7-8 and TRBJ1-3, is GAGVSQSPRYKVAKRGQDVALRCDPISGHVSLFWYQQALGQGPEFLTYFQNEAQLDKSGLPSDRFFAERPEGSVSTLKIQRTQQEDSAVYLCASSYGSLSGNTIYFGEGSWLTVV.

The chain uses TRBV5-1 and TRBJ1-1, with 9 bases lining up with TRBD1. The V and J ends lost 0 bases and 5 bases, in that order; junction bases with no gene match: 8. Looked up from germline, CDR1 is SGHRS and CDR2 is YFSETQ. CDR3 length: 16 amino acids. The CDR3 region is CASSLAWGQGGTEAFF. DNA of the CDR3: TGCGCCAGCAGCTTGGCGTGGGGACAGGGAGGAACTGAAGCTTTCTTT. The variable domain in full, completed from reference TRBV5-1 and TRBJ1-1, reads KAGVTQTPRYLIKTRGQQVTLSCSPISGHRSVSWYQQTPGQGLQFLFEYFSETQRNKGNFPGRFSGRQFSNSRSEMNVSTLELGDSALYLCASSLAWGQGGTEAFFGQGTRLTVV.

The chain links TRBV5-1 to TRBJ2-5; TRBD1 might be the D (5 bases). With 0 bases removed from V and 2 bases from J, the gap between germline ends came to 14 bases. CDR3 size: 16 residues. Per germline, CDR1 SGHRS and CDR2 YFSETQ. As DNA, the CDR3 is TGCGCCAGCAGCTTGGGGGGCACGACAGCTCAAGAGACCCAGTACTTC. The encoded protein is CASSLGGTTAQETQYF.

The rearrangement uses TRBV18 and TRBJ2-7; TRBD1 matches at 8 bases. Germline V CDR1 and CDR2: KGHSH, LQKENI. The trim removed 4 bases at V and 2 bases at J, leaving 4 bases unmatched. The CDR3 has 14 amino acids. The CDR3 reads CASSHRDRPYEQYF. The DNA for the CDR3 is TGTGCCAGCTCACATCGGGACAGGCCCTACGAGCAGTACTTC.

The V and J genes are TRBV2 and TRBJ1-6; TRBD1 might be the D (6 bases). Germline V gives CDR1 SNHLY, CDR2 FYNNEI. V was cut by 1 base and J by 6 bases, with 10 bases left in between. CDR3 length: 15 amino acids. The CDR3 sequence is CASSEEGQSNSPLHF. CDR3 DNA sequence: TGTGCCAGCAGTGAAGAGGGACAAAGTAATTCACCCCTCCACTTT. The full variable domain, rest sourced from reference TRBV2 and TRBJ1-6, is EPEVTQTPSHQVTQMGQEVILRCVPISNHLYFYWYRQILGQKVEFLVSFYNNEISEKSEIFDDQFSVERPDGSNFTLKIRSTKLEDSAMYFCASSEEGQSNSPLHFGNGTRLTVT.

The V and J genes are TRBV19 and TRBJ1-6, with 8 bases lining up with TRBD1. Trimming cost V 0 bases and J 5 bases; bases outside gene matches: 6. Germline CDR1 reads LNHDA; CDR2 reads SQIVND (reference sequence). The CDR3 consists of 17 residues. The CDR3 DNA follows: TGTGCCAGTAGTATAGATACAGGGGGGATCAATAATTCACCCCTCCACTTT. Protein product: CASSIDTGGINNSPLHF.

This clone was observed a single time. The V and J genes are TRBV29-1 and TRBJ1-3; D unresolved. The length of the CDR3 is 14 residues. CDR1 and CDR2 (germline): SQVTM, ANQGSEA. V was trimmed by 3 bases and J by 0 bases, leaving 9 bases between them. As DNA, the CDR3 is TGCAGCGTTGACGGGGATTACTCTGGAAACACCATATATTTT. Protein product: CSVDGDYSGNTIYF.

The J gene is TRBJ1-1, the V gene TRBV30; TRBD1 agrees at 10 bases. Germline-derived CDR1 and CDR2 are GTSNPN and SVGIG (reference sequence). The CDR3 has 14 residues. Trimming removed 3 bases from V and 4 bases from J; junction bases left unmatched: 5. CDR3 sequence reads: CAWRLGQGFTEAFF. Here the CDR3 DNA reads TGTGCCTGGAGATTGGGACAGGGGTTCACTGAAGCTTTCTTT.

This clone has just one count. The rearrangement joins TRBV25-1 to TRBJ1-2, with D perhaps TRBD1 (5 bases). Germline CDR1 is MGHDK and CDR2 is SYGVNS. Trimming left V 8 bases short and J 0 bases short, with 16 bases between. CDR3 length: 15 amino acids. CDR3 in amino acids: CASLPSLGANYGYTF. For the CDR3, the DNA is TGTGCCAGCCTCCCCTCTTTAGGGGCTAACTATGGCTACACCTTC.

Written as DNA, the CDR3 is TGTGCCAGCAGTGCGGGGCTAGCGGCCTTCTCCTACGAGCAGTACTTC. Translated, it gives CASSAGLAAFSYEQYF. This sequence joins TRBV7-2 and TRBJ2-7; TRBD2 matches at 7 bases. Germline assignment: CDR1 SGHTA and CDR2 FQGNSA. The CDR3 covers 16 residues. The trim removed 6 bases at V and 0 bases at J, leaving 11 bases unmatched.

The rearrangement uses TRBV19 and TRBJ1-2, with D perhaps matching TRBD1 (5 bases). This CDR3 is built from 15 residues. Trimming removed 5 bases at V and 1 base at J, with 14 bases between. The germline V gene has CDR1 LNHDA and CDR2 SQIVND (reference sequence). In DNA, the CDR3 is TGTGCCAGTAGTCTAACTTTAGGGGATAACTATGGCTACACCTTC. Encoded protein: CASSLTLGDNYGYTF. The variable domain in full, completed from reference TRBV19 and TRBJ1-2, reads DGGITQSPKYLFRKEGQNVTLSCEQNLNHDAMYWYRQDPGQGLRLIYYSQIVNDFQKGDIAEGYSVSREKKESFPLTVTSAQKNPTAFYLCASSLTLGDNYGYTFGSGTRLTVV.

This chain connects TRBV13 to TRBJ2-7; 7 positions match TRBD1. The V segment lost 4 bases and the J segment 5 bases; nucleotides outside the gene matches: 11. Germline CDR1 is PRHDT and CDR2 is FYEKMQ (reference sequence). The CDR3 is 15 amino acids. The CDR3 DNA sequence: TGTGCCAGCAGCTCCTCCGGCGACAGGGCTGACGAGCAGTACGTC. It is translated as CASSSSGDRADEQYV.

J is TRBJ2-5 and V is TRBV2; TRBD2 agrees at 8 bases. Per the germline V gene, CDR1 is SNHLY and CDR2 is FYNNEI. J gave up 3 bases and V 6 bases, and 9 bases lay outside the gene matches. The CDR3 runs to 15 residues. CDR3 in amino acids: CASSPLAATKETQYF. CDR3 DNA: TGTGCCAGCAGCCCACTAGCGGCGACCAAAGAGACCCAGTACTTC. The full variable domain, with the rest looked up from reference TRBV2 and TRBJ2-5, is EPEVTQTPSHQVTQMGQEVILRCVPISNHLYFYWYRQILGQKVEFLVSFYNNEISEKSEIFDDQFSVERPDGSNFTLKIRSTKLEDSAMYFCASSPLAATKETQYFGPGTRLLVL.

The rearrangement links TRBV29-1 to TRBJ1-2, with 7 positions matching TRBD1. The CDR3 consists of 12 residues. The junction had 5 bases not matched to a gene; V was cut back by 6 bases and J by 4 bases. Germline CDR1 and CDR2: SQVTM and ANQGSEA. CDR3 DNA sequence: TGCAGCGTCACGACAGGGAGCTATGGCTACACCTTC. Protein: CSVTTGSYGYTF.

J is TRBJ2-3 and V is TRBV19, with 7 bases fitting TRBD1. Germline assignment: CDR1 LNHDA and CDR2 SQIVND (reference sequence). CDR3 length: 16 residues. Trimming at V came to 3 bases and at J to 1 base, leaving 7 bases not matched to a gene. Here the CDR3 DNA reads TGTGCCAGTAGTATCCGGACAGGACCAGGCACAGATACGCAGTATTTT. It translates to CASSIRTGPGTDTQYF.